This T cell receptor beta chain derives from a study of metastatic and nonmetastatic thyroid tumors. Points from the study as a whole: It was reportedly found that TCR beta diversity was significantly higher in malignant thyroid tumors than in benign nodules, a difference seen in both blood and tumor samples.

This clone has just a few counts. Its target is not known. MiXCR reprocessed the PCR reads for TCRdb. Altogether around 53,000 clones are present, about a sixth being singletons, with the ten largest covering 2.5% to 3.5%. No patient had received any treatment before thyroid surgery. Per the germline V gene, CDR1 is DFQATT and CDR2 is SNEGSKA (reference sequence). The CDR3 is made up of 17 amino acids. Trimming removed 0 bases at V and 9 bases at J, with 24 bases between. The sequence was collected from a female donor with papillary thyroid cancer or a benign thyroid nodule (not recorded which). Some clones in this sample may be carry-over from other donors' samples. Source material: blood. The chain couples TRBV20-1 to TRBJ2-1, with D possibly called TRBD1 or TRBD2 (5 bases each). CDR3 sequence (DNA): TGCAGTGCTAGAGATAACGCCCCTAGCTTGAGAAGGGGTGAGCAGTTCTTC. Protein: CSARDNAPSLRRGEQFF.